Listed below are T cell receptor beta chains from one sample, sequenced in a study of T cell responses to AZD1222 COVID-19 vaccine. Libraries were prepared by immunoSEQ multiplex PCR; TCRdb keeps only in-frame clonotypes and omits some of them. The sample carries 100,000 or so clones, about 88% recorded once. The source material was peripheral blood, sampled 28 days after the second AZD1222 dose. Every receptor here comes from an adult who received the AZD1222 COVID-19 vaccine. The CDR3 runs from the conserved cysteine through the conserved F or W. Each record gives: D gene, V gene, clone size, J gene, CDR3 protein, CDR3 DNA. D genes are given only for firm matches. For some rows the clone size is stated as once, few or many, or as a class when expanded; others skip it.

d_call: NA
v_call: TRBV18
clone_size: NA
j_call: TRBJ1-1
cdr3_aa: CASSSSGLNTEAFF
cdr3_nt: TGTGCCAGCTCATCCTCCGGACTGAACACTGAAGCTTTCTTT

d_call: TRBD1
v_call: TRBV19
clone_size: NA
j_call: TRBJ1-2
cdr3_aa: CASSTDRGPNYGYTF
cdr3_nt: TGTGCCAGTAGTACGGACAGGGGGCCGAACTATGGCTACACCTTC

d_call: NA
v_call: TRBV7-6
clone_size: NA
j_call: TRBJ2-2
cdr3_aa: CASSLEGRGGELFF
cdr3_nt: TGTGCCAGCAGCTTAGAGGGTCGGGGCGGGGAGCTGTTTTTT

d_call: TRBD2
v_call: TRBV24-1
clone_size: NA
j_call: TRBJ2-1
cdr3_aa: CATSDSGRAYNEQFF
cdr3_nt: TGTGCCACCAGTGATAGCGGGAGGGCCTACAATGAGCAGTTCTTC

d_call: TRBD2
v_call: TRBV6-5
clone_size: NA
j_call: TRBJ2-7
cdr3_aa: CASSYSTSGTYEQYF
cdr3_nt: TGTGCCAGCAGTTACTCGACTAGCGGGACCTACGAGCAGTACTTC

d_call: TRBD1
v_call: TRBV24-1
clone_size: NA
j_call: TRBJ2-2
cdr3_aa: CASQGARGTGELFF
cdr3_nt: TGTGCCAGCCAGGGGGCGCGGGGAACCGGGGAGCTGTTTTTT

d_call: NA
v_call: TRBV5-1
clone_size: once
j_call: TRBJ1-4
cdr3_aa: CASPRSAGPREKLFF
cdr3_nt: TGCGCCAGTCCCAGGTCGGCAGGTCCTAGGGAAAAACTGTTTTTT

d_call: TRBD1
v_call: TRBV5-4
clone_size: NA
j_call: TRBJ2-5
cdr3_aa: CASSLTGVETQYF
cdr3_nt: TGTGCCAGCAGCTTGACAGGGGTCGAGACCCAGTACTTC

d_call: NA
v_call: TRBV5-1
clone_size: NA
j_call: TRBJ1-2
cdr3_aa: CASSLGQSVYGYTF
cdr3_nt: TGCGCCAGCAGCTTGGGTCAGTCCGTCTATGGCTACACCTTC

d_call: TRBD1
v_call: TRBV5-1
clone_size: NA
j_call: TRBJ1-4
cdr3_aa: CASSLATGQKTKLFF
cdr3_nt: TGCGCCAGCAGCTTGGCGACGGGACAGAAGACAAAACTGTTTTTT

d_call: TRBD1
v_call: TRBV28
clone_size: NA
j_call: TRBJ1-3
cdr3_aa: CASSIPGQGSGNTIYF
cdr3_nt: TGTGCCAGCAGTATCCCGGGACAGGGCTCTGGAAACACCATATATTTT

d_call: NA
v_call: TRBV28
clone_size: NA
j_call: TRBJ1-2
cdr3_aa: CASSSRRNYGYTF
cdr3_nt: TGTGCCAGCAGCTCCAGGAGGAACTATGGCTACACCTTC

d_call: NA
v_call: TRBV19
clone_size: NA
j_call: TRBJ1-5
cdr3_aa: CASGHREDNQPQHF
cdr3_nt: TGTGCCAGTGGACACAGGGAAGACAATCAGCCCCAGCATTTT

d_call: NA
v_call: TRBV7-9
clone_size: NA
j_call: TRBJ2-5
cdr3_aa: CASSSPGLGETQYF
cdr3_nt: TGTGCCAGCAGCTCGCCCGGACTGGGAGAGACCCAGTACTTC

d_call: TRBD1
v_call: TRBV7-2
clone_size: NA
j_call: TRBJ1-5
cdr3_aa: CASSPPPGQGIGNQPQHF
cdr3_nt: TGTGCCAGCAGCCCCCCGCCGGGACAGGGTATAGGCAATCAGCCCCAGCATTTT

d_call: TRBD2
v_call: TRBV24-1
clone_size: NA
j_call: TRBJ2-3
cdr3_aa: CATILAGGEDTQYF
cdr3_nt: TGTGCCACAATTCTAGCGGGAGGTGAAGATACGCAGTATTTT

d_call: NA
v_call: TRBV24-1
clone_size: NA
j_call: TRBJ2-2
cdr3_aa: CATSDSGWAGELFF
cdr3_nt: TGTGCCACCAGTGACTCGGGTTGGGCCGGGGAGCTGTTTTTT

d_call: TRBD2
v_call: TRBV11-2
clone_size: NA
j_call: TRBJ2-3
cdr3_aa: CASSLGDYGTQYF
cdr3_nt: TGTGCCAGCAGCTTGGGGGACTACGGTACGCAGTATTTT

d_call: TRBD2
v_call: TRBV4-2
clone_size: NA
j_call: TRBJ2-2
cdr3_aa: CASSLGEVGLAGAGELFF
cdr3_nt: TGTGCCAGCAGCCTCGGTGAAGTGGGACTAGCGGGAGCCGGGGAGCTGTTTTTT

d_call: TRBD2
v_call: TRBV10-3
clone_size: NA
j_call: TRBJ2-7
cdr3_aa: CATGSGFENEQYF
cdr3_nt: TGTGCCACCGGTAGCGGGTTCGAGAACGAGCAGTACTTC

d_call: NA
v_call: TRBV7-8
clone_size: NA
j_call: TRBJ1-2
cdr3_aa: CASSLGGGGIDGYTF
cdr3_nt: TGTGCCAGCAGCTTAGGTGGAGGGGGAATAGATGGCTACACCTTC

d_call: NA
v_call: TRBV6-5
clone_size: NA
j_call: TRBJ2-7
cdr3_aa: CASILTLGLGYEQYF
cdr3_nt: TGTGCCAGCATACTAACCCTGGGGTTAGGGTACGAGCAGTACTTC

d_call: NA
v_call: TRBV3-1/TRBV3-2
clone_size: NA
j_call: TRBJ2-1
cdr3_aa: CASSQGGSGKEQFF
cdr3_nt: TGTGCCAGCAGCCAAGGGGGATCGGGGAAAGAGCAGTTCTTC

d_call: NA
v_call: TRBV3-1/TRBV3-2
clone_size: NA
j_call: TRBJ2-7
cdr3_aa: CASSQASYEQYF
cdr3_nt: TGTGCCAGCAGCCAGGCCTCCTACGAGCAGTACTTC

d_call: TRBD1
v_call: TRBV19
clone_size: NA
j_call: TRBJ1-2
cdr3_aa: CASSIGQGRGYTF
cdr3_nt: TGTGCCAGTAGTATAGGACAGGGCCGAGGCTACACCTTC

d_call: NA
v_call: TRBV7-3
clone_size: NA
j_call: TRBJ2-6
cdr3_aa: CASSLDFSGANVLTF
cdr3_nt: TGTGCCAGCAGCCTTGATTTCTCTGGGGCCAACGTCCTGACTTTC

d_call: TRBD1
v_call: TRBV5-1
clone_size: NA
j_call: TRBJ1-2
cdr3_aa: CASSYQVGTGTLGYGYTF
cdr3_nt: TGCGCCAGCAGCTACCAAGTCGGGACAGGGACCCTTGGGTATGGCTACACCTTC

d_call: NA
v_call: TRBV10-2
clone_size: NA
j_call: TRBJ2-3
cdr3_aa: CASSESRSAGTDTQYF
cdr3_nt: TGCGCCAGCAGTGAGTCGCGGTCCGCCGGTACAGATACGCAGTATTTT

d_call: TRBD1
v_call: TRBV19
clone_size: NA
j_call: TRBJ1-3
cdr3_aa: CASSPTTGAGNTIYF
cdr3_nt: TGTGCCAGTAGTCCTACGACAGGGGCTGGAAACACCATATATTTT

d_call: TRBD2
v_call: TRBV7-2
clone_size: NA
j_call: TRBJ2-7
cdr3_aa: CASSFPTSGGLYEQYF
cdr3_nt: TGTGCCAGCAGCTTCCCGACTAGCGGGGGCCTCTACGAGCAGTACTTC

d_call: TRBD1
v_call: TRBV28
clone_size: NA
j_call: TRBJ2-2
cdr3_aa: CASSGQVWTGELFF
cdr3_nt: TGTGCCAGCAGTGGACAGGTTTGGACCGGGGAGCTGTTTTTT

d_call: NA
v_call: TRBV5-1
clone_size: NA
j_call: TRBJ1-2
cdr3_aa: CASGTTGTYGYTF
cdr3_nt: TGCGCCAGCGGAACTACAGGGACCTATGGCTACACCTTC

d_call: NA
v_call: TRBV18
clone_size: NA
j_call: TRBJ2-3
cdr3_aa: CASSFLKDTQYF
cdr3_nt: TGTGCCAGCTCCTTCCTAAAGGATACGCAGTATTTT

d_call: NA
v_call: TRBV20-1
clone_size: few
j_call: TRBJ1-5
cdr3_aa: CRGQPQHF
cdr3_nt: TGCAGAGGTCAGCCCCAGCATTTT

d_call: TRBD2
v_call: TRBV27
clone_size: NA
j_call: TRBJ2-7
cdr3_aa: CARSGRGLYEQYF
cdr3_nt: TGTGCCAGAAGCGGGAGGGGATTATACGAGCAGTACTTC

d_call: TRBD2
v_call: TRBV30
clone_size: NA
j_call: TRBJ2-3
cdr3_aa: CAWRPRSGGRVTQYF
cdr3_nt: TGTGCCTGGAGGCCTAGGAGCGGGGGACGAGTTACGCAGTATTTT

d_call: TRBD1
v_call: TRBV27
clone_size: NA
j_call: TRBJ1-2
cdr3_aa: CASSLGQGAYGYTF
cdr3_nt: TGTGCCAGCAGTTTAGGGCAGGGGGCGTATGGCTACACCTTC

d_call: NA
v_call: TRBV6-5
clone_size: NA
j_call: TRBJ2-3
cdr3_aa: CASSSYRRDTQYF
cdr3_nt: TGTGCCAGCAGTTCCTACAGGCGAGATACGCAGTATTTT

d_call: NA
v_call: TRBV9
clone_size: NA
j_call: TRBJ1-1
cdr3_aa: CASSVVQGQNTEAFF
cdr3_nt: TGTGCCAGCAGCGTAGTACAGGGCCAGAACACTGAAGCTTTCTTT

d_call: TRBD1
v_call: TRBV30
clone_size: NA
j_call: TRBJ2-7
cdr3_aa: CAQGTGGYEQYF
cdr3_nt: TGTGCCCAAGGGACAGGGGGGTACGAGCAGTACTTC

d_call: TRBD2
v_call: TRBV27
clone_size: NA
j_call: TRBJ2-7
cdr3_aa: CASSLGGSTVEQYF
cdr3_nt: TGTGCCAGCAGTTTGGGGGGGTCGACCGTCGAGCAGTACTTC

d_call: NA
v_call: TRBV9
clone_size: NA
j_call: TRBJ2-1
cdr3_aa: CASSESQRVSYNEQFF
cdr3_nt: TGTGCCAGCAGCGAATCCCAGCGGGTCTCCTACAATGAGCAGTTCTTC

d_call: NA
v_call: TRBV19
clone_size: NA
j_call: TRBJ2-1
cdr3_aa: CASSRRGGLSSYNEQFF
cdr3_nt: TGTGCCAGTAGTAGAAGGGGAGGACTGAGCTCCTACAATGAGCAGTTCTTC

d_call: NA
v_call: TRBV7-8
clone_size: once
j_call: TRBJ2-5
cdr3_aa: CASSPDRKETQYF
cdr3_nt: TGTGCCAGCAGCCCTGACAGAAAAGAGACCCAGTACTTC

d_call: TRBD2
v_call: TRBV5-4
clone_size: NA
j_call: TRBJ2-1
cdr3_aa: CASSFSLAGNNEQFF
cdr3_nt: TGTGCCAGCAGCTTTAGTCTAGCGGGAAACAATGAGCAGTTCTTC

d_call: NA
v_call: TRBV5-1
clone_size: NA
j_call: TRBJ2-1
cdr3_aa: CASSRQTSRYNEQFF
cdr3_nt: TGCGCCAGCAGTCGCCAGACTAGTCGGTACAATGAGCAGTTCTTC

d_call: NA
v_call: TRBV29-1
clone_size: NA
j_call: TRBJ1-6
cdr3_aa: CSVVTGVNSPLHF
cdr3_nt: TGCAGCGTTGTGACAGGAGTAAATTCACCCCTCCACTTT